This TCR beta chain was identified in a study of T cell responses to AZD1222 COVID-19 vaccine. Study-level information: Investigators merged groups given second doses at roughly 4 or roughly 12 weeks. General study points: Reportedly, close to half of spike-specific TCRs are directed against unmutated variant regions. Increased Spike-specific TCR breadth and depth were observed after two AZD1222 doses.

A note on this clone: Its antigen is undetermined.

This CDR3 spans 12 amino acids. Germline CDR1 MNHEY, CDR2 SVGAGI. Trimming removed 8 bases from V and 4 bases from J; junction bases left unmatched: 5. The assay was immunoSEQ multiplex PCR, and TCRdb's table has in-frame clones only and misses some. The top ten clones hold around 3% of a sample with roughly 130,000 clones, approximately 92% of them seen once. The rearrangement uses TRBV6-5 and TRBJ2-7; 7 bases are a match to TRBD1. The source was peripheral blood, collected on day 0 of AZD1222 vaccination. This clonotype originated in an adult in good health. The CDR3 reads CASQGVRYEQYF. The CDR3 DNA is TGTGCCAGCCAGGGGGTAAGATACGAGCAGTACTTC.